A single sample is the source of the 27 T cell receptor beta chains below, sequenced in a study of cytomegalovirus exposure and HLA in healthy donors. The protocol was immunoSEQ multiplex PCR, while the TCRdb copy is restricted to in-frame clones and leaves out a portion. This table holds about 44,000 clones, 80% to 95% found once. The sequenced sample was PBMCs. Receptor source: a woman younger than 35 in good health and CMV-seronegative.

For the CDR3, the DNA is TGCAGCGTTAAGTGGACTAGCGGGGGGAATGAGCAGTTCTTC. This codes for CSVKWTSGGNEQFF. The rearrangement links TRBV29-1 to TRBJ2-1; 14 bases fit TRBD2. J lost 7 bases, V lost 5 bases, and 4 bases had no gene match. Germline CDR1 reads SQVTM; CDR2 reads ANQGSEA. The CDR3 is 14 residues long.

Here the CDR3 reads CASYKSWGQYYEQYF. CDR3 sequence (DNA): TGTGCCAGCTACAAGTCATGGGGACAGTACTACGAGCAGTACTTC. The chain couples TRBV6-4 to TRBJ2-7; TRBD1 aligns across 7 bases. J lost 3 bases, V lost 8 bases, and 13 bases had no gene match. This CDR3 has 15 residues. CDR1 is MRHNA, CDR2 SNTAGT, per germline.

The chain recombines TRBV28 with TRBJ1-5; D not resolved. V lost 2 bases and J lost 0, with 14 bases in between. This CDR3 is 17 amino acids long. Germline CDR1 MDHEN, CDR2 SYDVKM. CDR3 DNA sequence: TGTGCCAGCAGTTTAGAGGGAGACCGGCATAGCAATCAGCCCCAGCATTTT. Its protein product is CASSLEGDRHSNQPQHF.

This chain connects TRBV28 to TRBJ2-1; 9 bases are shared with TRBD1. Germline-derived CDR1 and CDR2 are MDHEN and SYDVKM. The junction had 9 bases not matched to a gene; V was cut back by 6 bases and J by 3 bases. The CDR3 has 16 amino acids. CDR3 amino acids: CASRLRPGQGYNEQFF. The CDR3 bases are TGTGCCAGCAGACTACGACCGGGACAGGGCTACAATGAGCAGTTCTTC.

The chain recombines TRBV11-2 with TRBJ1-3, with D possibly matching TRBD1 (6 bases). The length of the CDR3 is 13 residues. The V and J ends lost 5 bases and 4 bases respectively, with 9 bases between them. CDR1 and CDR2 (germline): SGHAT, FQNNGV. CDR3 residues: CASSHGQGNTIYF. The CDR3 DNA is TGTGCCAGCAGCCACGGACAGGGAAACACCATATATTTT.

The chain joins TRBV5-6 to TRBJ2-7, with TRBD1 matching over 11 bases. The CDR3 has 14 residues. Germline assignment: CDR1 SGHDT and CDR2 YYEEEE. V was clipped by 4 bases and J by 5 bases; unmatched bases: 5. Written as DNA, the CDR3 is TGTGCCAGCAGCCCGGACAGGGGGCTGCACGAGCAGTACTTC. Its translation: CASSPDRGLHEQYF.

CDR3 sequence (DNA): TGTGCCAGCAGCGCTGACATTAGCAATCAGCCCCAGCATTTT. As protein: CASSADISNQPQHF. The chain has TRBV9 and TRBJ1-5; D ambiguous. The length of the CDR3 is 14 residues. Germline V gives CDR1 SGDLS, CDR2 YYNGEE. Between the trimmed V and J ends, which lost 3 bases and 0 bases, there was a span of 7 bases. Looking up the rest from reference TRBV9 and TRBJ1-5 gives the full variable domain: DSGVTQTPKHLITATGQRVTLRCSPRSGDLSVYWYQQSLDQGLQFLIQYYNGEERAKGNILERFSAQQFPDLHSELNLSSLELGDSALYFCASSADISNQPQHFGDGTRLSIL.

V usage is TRBV2 and J usage is TRBJ1-5; TRBD1 agrees at 7 bases. Germline V gene sequence: CDR1 SNHLY, CDR2 FYNNEI. The CDR3 is made up of 17 amino acids. V was pared by 3 bases and J by 0 bases, with 8 bases of the junction left unmatched. The CDR3 reads CASSESVAGGSNQPQHF. The CDR3 bases are TGTGCCAGCAGTGAGAGTGTGGCAGGGGGTAGCAATCAGCCCCAGCATTTT.

The sample holds one count of this clone. This chain connects TRBV27 to TRBJ2-2; the match to TRBD1 covers 7 bases. The V gene end was trimmed by 3 bases and the J gene end by 0 bases; junction bases not matched to a gene: 4. This CDR3 contains 16 residues. CDR1 MNHEY and CDR2 SMNVEV come from the germline V gene (reference sequence). The DNA for the CDR3 is TGTGCCAGCAGTTTGGTAGACAGGGCGAACACCGGGGAGCTGTTTTTT. Translating gives CASSLVDRANTGELFF.

This clone has a single count. This rearrangement joins TRBV4-2 to TRBJ1-5; TRBD1 matches at 10 bases. V lost 4 bases and J lost 5; bases outside the gene matches: 5. CDR1 is LGHNA, CDR2 YNFKEQ, per germline. This CDR3 contains 15 residues. CDR3 coding DNA: TGTGCCAGCAGCCCAGGGACAGGGGACTATCAGCCCCAGCATTTT. Translating gives CASSPGTGDYQPQHF.

The rearrangement uses TRBV18 and TRBJ2-5; 9 bases line up with TRBD2. Per the germline V gene, CDR1 is KGHSH and CDR2 is LQKENI. V was clipped by 2 bases and J by 0 bases; unmatched bases: 10. The CDR3 has 18 residues. The CDR3 loop is CASSPRGSVAGDQETQYF. CDR3 bases: TGTGCCAGCTCACCAAGGGGGTCGGTAGCGGGAGACCAAGAGACCCAGTACTTC. The full variable domain, with the rest looked up from reference TRBV18 and TRBJ2-5, is NAGVMQNPRHLVRRRGQEARLRCSPMKGHSHVYWYRQLPEEGLKFMVYLQKENIIDESGMPKERFSAEFPKEGPSILRIQQVVRGDSAAYFCASSPRGSVAGDQETQYFGPGTRLLVL.

V usage is TRBV28 and J usage is TRBJ2-1, with 7 bases fitting TRBD2. The CDR3 is 13 residues long. The junction had 9 bases not matched to a gene; V was cut back by 6 bases and J by 10 bases. Germline CDR1 MDHEN, CDR2 SYDVKM. DNA of the CDR3: TGTGCCAGCAGCCCACCCCTAGCGGACGAGCAGTTCTTC. This encodes CASSPPLADEQFF.

This chain connects TRBV9 to TRBJ2-2, with D possibly matching TRBD1 (5 bases). Germline-derived CDR1 and CDR2 are SGDLS and YYNGEE. V was cut by 0 bases and J by 4 bases, with 10 bases left in between. The CDR3 contains 15 residues. CDR3: CASSVGQPGTGELFF. The CDR3, as DNA: TGTGCCAGCAGCGTAGGACAGCCCGGCACCGGGGAGCTGTTTTTT.

V is TRBV29-1 and J is TRBJ2-6; 7 bases line up with TRBD1. J lost 4 bases, V lost 6 bases, and 6 bases had no gene match. Germline V CDR1 and CDR2: SQVTM, ANQGSEA. The CDR3 extends over 14 amino acids. The CDR3 region has the DNA TGCAGCGTCGGACAGGCCGGCGGGGCCAACGTCCTGACTTTC. The encoded protein is CSVGQAGGANVLTF.

The V and J genes are TRBV28 and TRBJ1-1; 7 positions match TRBD1. The germline CDR1 and CDR2 sequences are MDHEN and SYDVKM. The length of the CDR3 is 12 residues. The junction had 4 bases not matched to a gene; V was cut back by 7 bases and J by 5 bases. In DNA, the CDR3 is TGTGCCAGCATACAGGGGTATACTGAAGCTTTCTTT. Translation gives CASIQGYTEAFF.

This chain links TRBV6-6 with TRBJ1-1; 7 bases match TRBD1. The CDR3 loop spans 15 amino acids. Germline V lookup: CDR1 MNHNY, CDR2 SVGAGI (reference sequence). The V gene end was trimmed by 0 bases and the J gene end by 4 bases; junction bases not matched to a gene: 5. The chain's CDR3 is CASSYSGGLVTEAFF. Written as DNA, the CDR3 is TGTGCCAGCAGTTACTCAGGGGGCCTGGTCACTGAAGCTTTCTTT.

V usage is TRBV7-3 and J usage is TRBJ2-2; D is possibly TRBD1 (6 bases). Germline V gene data show CDR1 as SGHTA and CDR2 as FQGTGA. This CDR3 is built from 12 residues. Trimming took off 2 bases at V and 8 bases at J, with 6 bases between the two ends. In DNA form, the CDR3 reads TGTGCCAGCAGCTTACAGGGGGGGGAGCTGTTTTTT. Its translation is CASSLQGGELFF.

This sequence joins TRBV2 and TRBJ2-1, with a weak D call TRBD2 (5 bases). The V end lost 3 bases, the J end lost 2 bases, and 11 bases lay between the germline ends. This CDR3 region has 15 residues. Germline V gene lookup returns CDR1 SNHLY and CDR2 FYNNEI. The CDR3 is CASSEDLATYNEQFF. CDR3 in DNA: TGTGCCAGCAGTGAGGATTTAGCGACCTACAATGAGCAGTTCTTC.

The chain joins TRBV19 to TRBJ1-5; the D is unclear. The CDR3 has 16 residues. CDR1 and CDR2 from the germline V gene are LNHDA and SQIVND (reference sequence). Trimming cost V 1 base and J 2 bases, with 12 bases left between them. CDR3 sequence reads: CASSIATEVGNQPQHF. The CDR3 nucleotides are TGTGCCAGTAGTATAGCTACGGAGGTTGGCAATCAGCCCCAGCATTTT.

The CDR3 sequence: CASSAGQVNQPQHF. The DNA of the CDR3 is TGTGCCAGCAGCGCCGGACAGGTTAATCAGCCCCAGCATTTT. V is TRBV2 and J is TRBJ1-5; TRBD1 matches at 7 bases. Per the germline V gene, CDR1 is SNHLY and CDR2 is FYNNEI. Losses at the gene ends were 6 bases for V and 4 bases for J; bases not matched to a gene: 6. This CDR3 contains 14 residues.

The gene calls are TRBV5-1 and TRBJ2-3; 7 bases map to TRBD2. J gave up 0 bases and V 4 bases, and 5 bases lay outside the gene matches. The CDR3 runs to 15 residues. Germline assignment: CDR1 SGHRS and CDR2 YFSETQ. In DNA, the CDR3 is TGCGCCAGCAGCCCCAGCGGGGACAGCACAGATACGCAGTATTTT. Protein sequence: CASSPSGDSTDTQYF.

This clone was picked up one time. J is TRBJ2-5 and V is TRBV5-1, with 7 bases that match TRBD1. The CDR3 is 14 amino acids. Germline-derived CDR1 and CDR2 are SGHRS and YFSETQ. The ends lost 6 bases at V and 3 bases at J; junction bases unmatched: 8. CDR3 in amino acids: CASKSSDREETQYF. In DNA, the CDR3 is TGCGCCAGCAAATCGTCTGACAGGGAAGAGACCCAGTACTTC.

The chain's CDR3 is CASSQATVGGLGGYTF. CDR3 DNA: TGCGCCAGCAGCCAAGCTACGGTAGGGGGCTTGGGTGGCTACACCTTC. V gene TRBV4-1 combines with J gene TRBJ1-2; 7 bases are shared with TRBD1. Trimming at V came to 1 base and at J to 7 bases, leaving 12 bases not matched to a gene. This CDR3 region has 16 residues. CDR1 MGHRA and CDR2 YSYEKL come from the germline V gene.

The CDR3 nucleotides read TGTGCCAGCATCCACAGGGGTCTATCCTTAAATAGCAATCAGCCCCAGCATTTT. Translation: CASIHRGLSLNSNQPQHF. The chain combines TRBV27 with TRBJ1-5; 7 nucleotides match TRBD1. CDR1 and CDR2 from the germline V gene are MNHEY and SMNVEV (reference sequence). The CDR3 spans 18 residues. J lost 0 bases, V lost 7 bases, and 15 bases had no gene match.

This chain uses TRBV5-4 with TRBJ2-5; D not certain. This CDR3 comprises 15 residues. V dropped 6 bases and J dropped 1 base, with 16 bases sitting between them. Looked up from germline, CDR1 is SGHNT and CDR2 is YYREEE (reference sequence). The CDR3 protein is CASTERAARQETQYF. The CDR3 DNA follows: TGTGCCAGCACCGAAAGAGCCGCCCGCCAAGAGACCCAGTACTTC. Together with reference TRBV5-4 and TRBJ2-5, the CDR3 gives the full variable domain: ETGVTQSPTHLIKTRGQQVTLRCSSQSGHNTVSWYQQALGQGPQFIFQYYREEENGRGNFPPRFSGLQFPNYSSELNVNALELDDSALYLCASTERAARQETQYFGPGTRLLVL.

The chain is built from TRBV19 and TRBJ2-3, with 9 bases fitting TRBD1. The CDR3 covers 15 residues. CDR1 and CDR2 (germline): LNHDA, SQIVND (reference sequence). J lost 3 bases, V lost 7 bases, and 8 bases had no gene match. The CDR3 here is CASNPDRGDTDTQYF. DNA for the CDR3: TGTGCCAGTAATCCGGACAGGGGAGATACAGATACGCAGTATTTT.

In the case of this clone: One end of the junction fails to match germline, which may point to a read error. The chain links TRBV19 to TRBJ1-1; 7 nucleotides line up with TRBD1. This CDR3 is 15 amino acids long. CDR1 and CDR2 from the germline V gene are LNHDA and SQIVND (reference sequence). CDR3 protein: CASSQSSTGNAEAFF. Here the CDR3 DNA reads TGTGCCAGTAGTCAATCTTCGACAGGGAACGCTGAAGCTTTCTTT.